A selection of T cell receptor beta chains follows, all from one sample in a study of graft-versus-host responses after intestinal transplantation. The data were produced by immunoSEQ multiplex PCR, yet TCRdb's version contains in-frame clones alone and is incomplete. The sample has about 21,000 clones; about 35% are singletons. The specimen comprised alloreactive CD8+ T cells from a mixed lymphocyte reaction culture, sampled before intestinal transplant. These TCRs come from a human patient who received an intestinal transplant. Each CDR3 is given with its conserved first and last residue. A D gene is named only where the DNA matches it firmly. Only some rows state a clone size, as once, few, many or a class for expanded clones.

d_call: TRBD2
j_call: TRBJ2-7
v_call: TRBV7-9
clone_size: few
cdr3_nt: TGTGCCAGCAGCCCGCCAATTATTGTGGCGGGAGAGGCCGAGCAGTACTTC
cdr3_aa: CASSPPIIVAGEAEQYF

d_call: NA
j_call: TRBJ2-1
v_call: TRBV6-6
clone_size: few
cdr3_nt: TGTGCCAGCAGCAGGGGGGACTCCTACAATGAGCAGTTCTTC
cdr3_aa: CASSRGDSYNEQFF

d_call: NA
j_call: TRBJ2-5
v_call: TRBV6-5
clone_size: medium-sized
cdr3_nt: TGTGCCAGCAGTTACTCGCCGATGGATACCCAGTACTTC
cdr3_aa: CASSYSPMDTQYF

d_call: TRBD2
j_call: TRBJ2-1
v_call: TRBV15
clone_size: NA
cdr3_nt: TGTGCCACCAGCAAGGGGAGGGAGCTTTCCTACAATGAGCAGTTCTTC
cdr3_aa: CATSKGRELSYNEQFF

d_call: TRBD2
j_call: TRBJ2-7
v_call: TRBV7-2
clone_size: NA
cdr3_nt: TGTGCCAGCAGGAGCGGGAGGGCCTACGAGCAGTACTTC
cdr3_aa: CASRSGRAYEQYF

d_call: TRBD2
j_call: TRBJ2-1
v_call: TRBV9
clone_size: few
cdr3_nt: TGTGCCAGCAGTCTAGCGGGAGGGGGCGATGAGCAGTTCTTC
cdr3_aa: CASSLAGGGDEQFF

d_call: NA
j_call: TRBJ1-5
v_call: TRBV5-1
clone_size: few
cdr3_nt: TGCGCCAGCAGCTTGGTTGGGGGGTATCAGCCCCAGCATTTT
cdr3_aa: CASSLVGGYQPQHF

d_call: NA
j_call: TRBJ2-5
v_call: TRBV18
clone_size: NA
cdr3_nt: TGTGCCAGCTCACTGGATAAAGAGACCCAGTACTTC
cdr3_aa: CASSLDKETQYF

d_call: NA
j_call: TRBJ2-7
v_call: TRBV5-1
clone_size: NA
cdr3_nt: TGCGCCAGCAGGGGCCTTCGGTCCAATTCACCCCTCCACTTC
cdr3_aa: CASRGLRSNSPLHF

d_call: TRBD2
j_call: TRBJ2-5
v_call: TRBV7-9
clone_size: NA
cdr3_nt: TGTGCCAGCAGCTTATTGACTAGCGGGGCGGAGACCCAGTACTTC
cdr3_aa: CASSLLTSGAETQYF

d_call: TRBD2
j_call: TRBJ2-7
v_call: TRBV6-8
clone_size: few
cdr3_nt: TGTGCCAGCAGCTCACTAGCGGGGAGCTCCTACGAGCAGTACTTC
cdr3_aa: CASSSLAGSSYEQYF

d_call: NA
j_call: TRBJ2-7
v_call: TRBV27
clone_size: NA
cdr3_nt: TGTGCCAGCAGTTTGCTCGGAGCCTACGAGCAGTACTTC
cdr3_aa: CASSLLGAYEQYF

d_call: TRBD1
j_call: TRBJ1-2
v_call: TRBV2
clone_size: medium-sized
cdr3_nt: TGTGCCAGCAGTGCCGGGACAGAGGACTATGGCTACACCTTC
cdr3_aa: CASSAGTEDYGYTF

d_call: NA
j_call: TRBJ1-1
v_call: TRBV5-5
clone_size: NA
cdr3_nt: TGTGCCAGCAGCTTGGGTGGGGGCCCTGAAGCTTTCTTT
cdr3_aa: CASSLGGGPEAFF

d_call: NA
j_call: TRBJ2-3
v_call: TRBV7-6
clone_size: NA
cdr3_nt: TGTGCCAGCAGCCCAAGACTAACTCTTGGGACAGATACGCAGTATTTT
cdr3_aa: CASSPRLTLGTDTQYF

d_call: TRBD2
j_call: TRBJ2-1
v_call: TRBV27
clone_size: NA
cdr3_nt: TGTGCCAGCAGTTTAGGGCGGGGGGCACCTGAGCAGTTCTTC
cdr3_aa: CASSLGRGAPEQFF

d_call: NA
j_call: TRBJ2-7
v_call: TRBV5-1
clone_size: medium-sized
cdr3_nt: TGCGCCAGCAGCTTGGGGGATCCCTACGAGCAGTACTTC
cdr3_aa: CASSLGDPYEQYF

d_call: NA
j_call: TRBJ1-2
v_call: TRBV11-1
clone_size: NA
cdr3_nt: TGTGCCAGCAGCTTAGAGGCAGGCCCTCACTATGGCTACACCTTC
cdr3_aa: CASSLEAGPHYGYTF

d_call: NA
j_call: TRBJ2-7
v_call: TRBV9
clone_size: few
cdr3_nt: TGTGCCAGCAGCGTAGCGTCAGGGGATGTGGATGAGCAGTACTTC
cdr3_aa: CASSVASGDVDEQYF

d_call: TRBD1
j_call: TRBJ2-7
v_call: TRBV11-2
clone_size: few
cdr3_nt: TGTGCCAGCAGCTTGTCTCCGGACAGGATTTCCTACGAGCAGTACTTC
cdr3_aa: CASSLSPDRISYEQYF

d_call: NA
j_call: TRBJ2-6
v_call: TRBV9
clone_size: NA
cdr3_nt: TGTGCCAGCAGCGTGGGGGCTGGGGCCAACGTCCTGACTTTC
cdr3_aa: CASSVGAGANVLTF

d_call: NA
j_call: TRBJ1-6
v_call: TRBV5-6
clone_size: NA
cdr3_nt: TGTGCCAGCAGCTTTCGGAATCCACCCCTCCACTTT
cdr3_aa: CASSFRNPPLHF

d_call: NA
j_call: TRBJ2-1
v_call: TRBV4-1
clone_size: medium-sized
cdr3_nt: TGCGCCAGCAGCCCGGGGCAGGAGTCCTACAATGAGCAGTTCTTC
cdr3_aa: CASSPGQESYNEQFF